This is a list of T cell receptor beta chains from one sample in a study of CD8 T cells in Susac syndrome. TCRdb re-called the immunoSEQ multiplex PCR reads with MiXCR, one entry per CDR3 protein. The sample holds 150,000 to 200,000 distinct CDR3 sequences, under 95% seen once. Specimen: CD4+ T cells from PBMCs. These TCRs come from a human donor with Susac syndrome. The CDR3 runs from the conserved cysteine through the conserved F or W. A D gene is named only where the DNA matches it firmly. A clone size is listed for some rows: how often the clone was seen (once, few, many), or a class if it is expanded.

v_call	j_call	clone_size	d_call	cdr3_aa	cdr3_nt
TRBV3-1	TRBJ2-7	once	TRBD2	CASGLAGGHEQYF	TGTGCCAGCGGACTAGCGGGGGGTCACGAGCAGTACTTC
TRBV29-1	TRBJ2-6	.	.	CSVASQLSGANVLTF	TGCAGCGTTGCCTCTCAGCTCTCTGGGGCCAACGTCCTGACTTTC
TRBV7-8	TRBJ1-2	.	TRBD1	CASSLVGQGTNYGYTF	TGTGCCAGCAGCTTAGTCGGACAGGGCACAAACTATGGCTACACCTTC
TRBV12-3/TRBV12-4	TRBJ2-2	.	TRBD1	CASQQGLNTGELFF	TGTGCCAGCCAACAGGGGCTGAACACCGGGGAGCTGTTTTTT
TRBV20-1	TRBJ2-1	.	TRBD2	CSARLASGDRYNEQFF	TGCAGTGCTAGGCTGGCTAGCGGGGACAGATACAATGAGCAGTTCTTC
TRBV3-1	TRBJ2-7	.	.	CASSDRTLYEQYF	TGTGCCAGCAGCGATCGGACACTATACGAGCAGTACTTC
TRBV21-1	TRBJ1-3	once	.	CATSGNTIYF	TGTGCCACATCTGGAAACACCATATATTTT
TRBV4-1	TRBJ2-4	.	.	CATYSGIAKNIQYF	TGCGCCACCTACTCAGGGATAGCCAAAAACATTCAGTACTTC
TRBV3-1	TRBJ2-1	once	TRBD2	CASTRVAGSYNEQFF	TGTGCCAGCACCCGGGTAGCGGGCTCCTACAATGAGCAGTTCTTC
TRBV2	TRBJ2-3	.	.	CATGVVDTQYF	TGTGCCACCGGAGTGGTTGATACGCAGTATTTT
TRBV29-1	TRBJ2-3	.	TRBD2	CSVNPRLAADTQCF	TGCAGCGTCAACCCCCGGCTAGCGGCAGATACGCAGTGTTTT